This T cell receptor (beta chain) was identified during a study of T cell clonotyping in hematopoietic cell transplantation. Here immunoSEQ multiplex PCR was the method, and the copy in TCRdb shows in-frame clones only, minus some. Of 7,000 or so clones in the sample, roughly 88% were seen once. The CDR3 has 14 amino acids. Trimming took 2 bases from V and 4 from J; bases not matched to a gene: 2. CDR1 MNHEY and CDR2 SMNVEV come from the germline V gene (reference sequence). Material: PBMCs, obtained 100 days after allogeneic stem cell transplant. The TCR originated in a male patient younger than 30 who had an allogeneic stem cell transplant from a related donor, so the T cells may come from the graft donor. Some clones in this sample may be carry-over from other donors' samples. This chain links TRBV27 with TRBJ2-5; 9 bases match TRBD2. The CDR3 DNA sequence: TGTGCCAGCAGTTTAGGCGGGGGGGGAGAGACCCAGTACTTC. This sequence encodes CASSLGGGGETQYF.